Here is one T cell receptor (beta chain) with its context. The source of the sample is a study of blood T cell repertoires in COVID-19. Study as a whole: There were acute and convalescent COVID-19 samples, and they came from the United States, Italy and Spain.

The authors' processing: For nucleated cells, counts were estimated from reference gene primer amplification. The table came from immunoSEQ multiplex PCR; TCRdb's copy has only in-frame clones and leaves some out. The V and J calls and clone size are taken from that table; D and trimming were inferred from the DNA. The table lists 150,000 to 200,000 clones, about 92% of them singletons. The CDR3 totals 13 residues. V lost 4 bases, J lost 1 base, and 5 bases lay in between. The germline gives CDR1 SGHKS, CDR2 YYEKEE (reference sequence). The sequence was obtained from a man aged 60-69 years with active or convalescent COVID-19. The sample consisted of peripheral blood. The V gene is TRBV5-5, the J gene TRBJ2-2; D not resolved. The CDR3 region is CASSAGNTGELFF. DNA for the CDR3: TGTGCCAGCAGCGCCGGGAACACCGGGGAGCTGTTTTTT.